A single sample gave rise to the 8 T cell receptor beta chains below, sequenced in a study of blood T cell repertoires in COVID-19. Clones were sequenced by immunoSEQ multiplex PCR, and TCRdb holds only the in-frame ones, with some missing. The table has over 150,000 clones, around 80% seen once. Sequenced sample: PBMCs or T cells enriched from blood (not recorded which). These receptors all come from a woman between 65 and 79 years old in a cohort exposed to, infected with or recovered from COVID-19 (not recorded which).

This clone was found a few times. The gene calls are TRBV13 and TRBJ1-4, with D unresolved. Germline V gene lookup returns CDR1 PRHDT and CDR2 FYEKMQ (reference sequence). CDR3 size: 17 residues. Trimming stripped 5 bases from V and 0 bases from J, with 16 bases between. The DNA for the CDR3 is TGTGCCAGCAGCCACCGGCAGGCCTTCTCAACTAATGAAAAACTGTTTTTT. This gives the protein CASSHRQAFSTNEKLFF.

CDR3 nucleotides: TGTGCCAGCAGCACCTATCCGTGGGAGAGTCTGTCCGGGGAGCTGTTTTTT. Amino acid sequence: CASSTYPWESLSGELFF. The V call is TRBV6-2 or TRBV6-3, the J call TRBJ2-2, with D perhaps matching TRBD2 (5 bases). V shed 6 bases and J shed 6 bases, with 23 bases lying between them. The CDR3 loop spans 17 amino acids. Germline CDR1 is MNHEY and CDR2 is SVGEGT.

The J gene is TRBJ1-1, the V gene TRBV6-2 or TRBV6-3; TRBD1 is a possible D gene (5 bases). Trimming left V 5 bases short and J 5 bases short, with 12 bases between. CDR1 is MNHEY, CDR2 SVGEGT, per germline. This CDR3 spans 13 amino acids. The CDR3 sequence is CASSQRGVTEAFF. CDR3 coding DNA: TGTGCCAGCAGTCAAAGGGGCGTAACTGAAGCTTTCTTT.

The sample holds one count of this clone. The chain is built from TRBV3-1 (or the pseudogene TRBV3-2) and TRBJ2-2; D is ambiguous. V dropped 4 bases and J dropped 7 bases, with 7 bases sitting between them. There are 12 residues in the CDR3. CDR1 is LGHDT and CDR2 is YNNKEL in the germline V gene (reference sequence). This CDR3 reads CASSRQDGELFF. The CDR3 nucleotides are TGTGCCAGCAGCCGGCAAGACGGGGAGCTGTTTTTT.

This chain uses TRBV3-1 (or the pseudogene TRBV3-2) with TRBJ2-1; weak D call: TRBD1 (6 bases). The V and J ends lost 0 bases and 8 bases respectively, with 17 bases between them. Germline loops: CDR1 LGHDT, CDR2 YNNKEL (reference sequence). CDR3 length equals 16 residues. CDR3: CASSQDVHRVTDEQFF. The CDR3 bases are TGTGCCAGCAGCCAAGATGTACACAGGGTAACGGATGAGCAGTTCTTC.

This clone showed up just a few times. The chain carries TRBV7-9 and TRBJ2-1, with a weak D call TRBD2 (6 bases). The CDR3 consists of 13 residues. V lost 8 bases to trimming and J lost 6 bases, with 14 bases between them. From germline, CDR1 is SEHNR and CDR2 FQNEAQ (reference sequence). CDR3 nucleotides: TGTGCCAGCGCGGGGTCAGGCTCCAATGAGCAGTTCTTC. Protein: CASAGSGSNEQFF.

The chain recombines TRBV5-1 with TRBJ2-7, with a weak D call TRBD1 (6 bases). This CDR3 is built from 14 residues. The germline V gene has CDR1 SGHRS and CDR2 YFSETQ. Trimming took 2 bases from V and 2 from J, leaving 11 bases between them. DNA for the CDR3: TGCGCCAGCAGCTTACTGGACAGTACCTACGAGCAGTACTTC. Its protein is CASSLLDSTYEQYF.

The rearrangement joins TRBV6-4 to TRBJ2-5; weak D call: TRBD1 (6 bases). Germline CDR1 reads MRHNA; CDR2 reads SNTAGT. V lost 5 bases and J 4 bases, leaving 11 bases between the germline ends. CDR3 length equals 13 residues. CDR3 protein: CASSRGGPETQYF. CDR3 sequence (DNA): TGTGCCAGCAGTCGAGGGGGTCCAGAGACCCAGTACTTC.